These 32 T cell receptor beta chains were all obtained from the same sample, sequenced in a study of regulatory T cells in long-lasting Graves disease. The time point denotes: newly diagnosed GD, antithyroid drugs for less than 3 months. PBMC RNA was the source of the TCR library. To make TCR beta libraries, researchers used iRepertoire HTBI primers and Arm-PCR of CDR3 regions. TCRdb recomputed calls from the multiplex PCR reads with MiXCR, one row per CDR3 protein. The sample holds under 500,000 distinct CDR3 sequences, 16% seen once. Another study also made use of these data, one on T cells in Graves' hyperthyroidism and ophthalmopathy.

Sequencing used peripheral blood mononuclear cells (PBMCs), obtained at new diagnosis, from a patient treated with antithyroid drugs. The receptors come from a woman in her twenties or thirties with Graves disease.

In the case of this clonotype: A much more abundant neighbour one base away suggests this may be a read error. The chain carries TRBV20-1 and TRBJ2-1; TRBD2 matches at 7 bases. J was trimmed by 5 bases and V by 2 bases; bases with no gene match: 6. Germline CDR1 reads DFQATT; CDR2 reads SNEGSKA (reference sequence). This CDR3 contains 14 residues. CDR3 bases: TGCAGTGCTAGATTGGCTAGCGGTAACAATGAGCAGTTCTTC. Translated, it gives CSARLASGNNEQFF.

This clonotype occurred many times. The CDR3 reads CASSPQTGGEKLFF. The CDR3 DNA reads as TGTGCCAGCTCGCCCCAAACAGGGGGGGAAAAACTGTTTTTT. V and J are TRBV18 and TRBJ1-4, with 8 bases fitting TRBD1. The CDR3 totals 14 residues. From germline, CDR1 is KGHSH and CDR2 LQKENI. V was clipped by 6 bases and J by 8 bases; unmatched bases: 8.

This clonotype was picked up many times. The rearrangement uses TRBV2 and TRBJ1-1; a weak D match, TRBD1 (6 bases). The CDR3 has 13 amino acids. The V and J ends lost 7 bases and 0 bases respectively, with 9 bases between them. In germline, CDR1 is SNHLY, CDR2 FYNNEI. CDR3 coding DNA: TGTGCCAGCAAAGACAGGATGAACACTGAAGCTTTCTTT. Translated: CASKDRMNTEAFF.

This clonotype appeared many times. V usage is TRBV6-1 and J usage is TRBJ1-2, with D possibly TRBD1 on 6 matching bases. This CDR3 is built from 15 residues. Germline V gene data show CDR1 as MNHNS and CDR2 as SASEGT. The germline V and J ends were trimmed by 1 base and 6 bases, with 15 bases remaining between them. The CDR3: CASSEVPGGGNGYTF. CDR3 DNA sequence: TGTGCCAGCAGTGAAGTGCCGGGGGGCGGTAATGGCTACACCTTC.

This clonotype was picked up a small number of times. The V gene is TRBV15, the J gene TRBJ2-4, with D tentatively TRBD2 (5 bases). The V gene lost 5 bases and the J gene lost 15 bases, with 23 bases spanning the gap. Per germline, CDR1 LNHNV and CDR2 YYDKDF (reference sequence). The length of the CDR3 is 14 residues. The CDR3 protein is CATSSKGRGGSWYF. The CDR3 coding sequence is TGTGCCACCAGCTCGAAGGGCAGAGGTGGGAGTTGGTACTTC.

As to this clonotype: This sequence may be a read error, since a much larger clone differs from it by one base. The chain employs TRBV6-2 or TRBV6-3 and TRBJ2-5, with D possibly being TRBD2 (5 bases). The CDR3 extends over 16 amino acids. Per the germline V gene, CDR1 is MNHEY and CDR2 is SVGEGT. V lost 1 base to trimming and J lost 0 bases, with 12 bases between them. CDR3 sequence: CASSYLMGSYQETQYF. The CDR3 DNA reads as TGTGCCAGCAGTTACTTGATGGGGAGTTACCAAGAGACCCAGTACTTC.

The chain carries TRBV28 and TRBJ1-5; D may be TRBD1 (5 bases). The CDR3 totals 14 residues. The germline gives CDR1 MDHEN, CDR2 SYDVKM. Between the trimmed V and J ends, which lost 3 bases and 5 bases, there was a span of 11 bases. CDR3 coding DNA: TGTGCCAGCAGTTTTGGGCAGGGCTATCAGCCCCAGCATTTT. Translation gives CASSFGQGYQPQHF.

This clonotype was observed a handful of times. The rearrangement uses TRBV10-1 and TRBJ2-1; 8 nucleotides align to TRBD2. The CDR3 covers 18 residues. Trimming took 8 bases from V and 0 from J; bases not matched to a gene: 15. The germline gives CDR1 WNHNN, CDR2 SYGVQD (reference sequence). CDR3 protein: CASPGTRSDLGSYNEQFF. CDR3 DNA: TGCGCCAGCCCCGGGACTAGGAGCGACTTGGGCTCCTACAATGAGCAGTTCTTC.

This clonotype was counted at least ten times. The gene calls are TRBV7-2 and TRBJ2-3; the match to TRBD1 covers 10 bases. V was clipped by 6 bases and J by 7 bases; unmatched bases: 10. The germline V gene encodes CDR1 SGHTA and CDR2 FQGNSA. The CDR3 contains 15 residues. The CDR3 sequence is CASRRPGQGWNTQYF. The DNA for the CDR3 is TGTGCCAGCAGAAGGCCGGGACAGGGGTGGAATACGCAGTATTTT.

In its sample, this clonotype was seen many times. This chain uses TRBV20-1 with TRBJ2-7, with 7 bases aligning to TRBD2. CDR3 length: 14 residues. Germline CDR1 reads DFQATT; CDR2 reads SNEGSKA (reference sequence). The trim removed 5 bases at V and 4 bases at J, leaving 11 bases unmatched. The CDR3 spells CSASETSRTYEQYF. CDR3 nucleotide sequence: TGCAGTGCTTCGGAGACTAGCAGGACTTACGAGCAGTACTTC.

V gene TRBV6-1 combines with J gene TRBJ1-2; D is uncertain. In germline, CDR1 is MNHNS, CDR2 SASEGT. CDR3 length: 15 amino acids. The V gene lost 6 bases and the J gene lost 7 bases, with 21 bases spanning the gap. The chain's CDR3 is CASSLTLGVRSGYTF. The CDR3 DNA sequence: TGTGCCAGCAGCTTGACCTTGGGAGTCCGTTCTGGCTACACCTTC.

This clonotype was seen ten or more times. The V gene is TRBV19, the J gene TRBJ2-1; D is possibly TRBD2 (5 bases). The CDR3 loop spans 15 amino acids. The germline V gene encodes CDR1 LNHDA and CDR2 SQIVND (reference sequence). The V gene lost 5 bases and the J gene lost 3 bases, with 14 bases spanning the gap. CDR3 in DNA: TGTGCCAGTAGTGTGGGAGTATCATTCTACAATGAGCAGTTCTTC. This gives the protein CASSVGVSFYNEQFF.

In this sample, this clonotype turned up many times. This rearrangement joins TRBV7-9 to TRBJ1-1; TRBD1 is a possible D gene (6 bases). V dropped 3 bases and J dropped 1 base, with 21 bases sitting between them. The CDR3 covers 18 residues. CDR1 SEHNR and CDR2 FQNEAQ come from the germline V gene (reference sequence). The CDR3 DNA follows: TGTGCCAGCAGCTTCACCCTTCGAGTCAGGGGCCGGAACACTGAAGCTTTCTTT. As protein: CASSFTLRVRGRNTEAFF.

V gene TRBV19 combines with J gene TRBJ2-1, with TRBD2 identical over 9 bases. The length of the CDR3 is 17 residues. The V and J ends lost 9 bases and 7 bases, in that order; junction bases with no gene match: 19. The V gene's germline CDR1 is LNHDA and CDR2 SQIVND (reference sequence). The CDR3 region is CASEGAFGGRAGNEQFF. The CDR3 region has the DNA TGTGCCAGCGAGGGGGCCTTTGGCGGGAGGGCCGGGAATGAGCAGTTCTTC.

Ten or more counts support this clonotype. V gene TRBV3-1 combines with J gene TRBJ2-2; no clear D gene. V lost 3 bases and J 0 bases, leaving 11 bases between the germline ends. This CDR3 has 16 residues. The germline V gene encodes CDR1 LGHDT and CDR2 YNNKEL (reference sequence). The CDR3 DNA reads as TGTGCCAGCAGCCACCGCGATGTAGCGAACACCGGGGAGCTGTTTTTT. It encodes CASSHRDVANTGELFF.

This clonotype was counted ten times or more. The chain employs TRBV7-6 and TRBJ2-7; 8 bases align to TRBD2. The CDR3 length is 16 residues. Germline V lookup: CDR1 SGHVS, CDR2 FNYEAQ. The trim removed 1 base at V and 2 bases at J, leaving 7 bases unmatched. The CDR3 region is CASSLGASGSPYEQYF. The CDR3 DNA follows: TGTGCCAGCAGCTTAGGAGCTAGCGGGTCCCCCTACGAGCAGTACTTC.

The table lists this clonotype with many counts. This chain links TRBV6-2 or TRBV6-3 with TRBJ2-7; TRBD1 agrees at 10 bases. The junction had 12 bases not matched to a gene; V was cut back by 7 bases and J by 3 bases. The CDR3 has 16 amino acids. Germline V CDR1 and CDR2: MNHEY, SVGEGT. The CDR3 DNA follows: TGTGCCAGCAACATCGAGACAGGGGGCCACTTCTACGAGCAGTACTTC. This codes for CASNIETGGHFYEQYF.

This clonotype has more than one count but fewer than ten. The chain carries TRBV5-1 and TRBJ2-1, with no clear D. CDR1 is SGHRS and CDR2 is YFSETQ in the germline V gene. The CDR3 is 15 residues long. Trimming left V 1 base short and J 6 bases short, with 14 bases between. Written as DNA, the CDR3 is TGCGCCAGCAGCTTGCAAGGGCGAGAGTCCAATGAGCAGTTCTTC. Protein sequence: CASSLQGRESNEQFF.

This chain uses TRBV11-2 with TRBJ1-1, with D possibly TRBD1 on 6 matching bases. The CDR3 totals 16 residues. Trimming took off 6 bases at V and 4 bases at J, with 21 bases between the two ends. Per germline, CDR1 SGHAT and CDR2 FQNNGV. The DNA of the CDR3 is TGTGCCAGCAGGCTACTCACCAGGGGCGCTTCCACTGAAGCTTTCTTT. Its translation: CASRLLTRGASTEAFF.

This clonotype was seen repeatedly, ten times or more. The chain is built from TRBV20-1 and TRBJ1-2; D perhaps matches TRBD1 (6 bases). The CDR3 covers 13 residues. Trimming cost V 3 bases and J 4 bases, with 12 bases left between them. Per germline, CDR1 DFQATT and CDR2 SNEGSKA (reference sequence). In DNA form, the CDR3 reads TGCAGTGCTAGCGCTGGACAGTCCTATGGCTACACCTTC. Translated: CSASAGQSYGYTF.

Details on this clonotype: The junction shows a germline mismatch at one end, possibly a read error. The V gene is TRBV10-3, the J gene TRBJ2-1, with 13 positions matching TRBD2. The CDR3 sequence is 15 residues long. Germline values: CDR1 ENHRY, CDR2 SYGVKD. Here the CDR3 reads CAISEGLAGVNGQFF. The CDR3, as DNA: TGTGCCATCAGTGAGGGACTAGCGGGAGTTAATGGGCAGTTCTTC.

In this sample, this clonotype turned up many times. The CDR3 bases are TGTGCCAGTCGGACTAGTAGCACAGATACGCAGTATTTT. Translated, it gives CASRTSSTDTQYF. The chain joins TRBV11-2 to TRBJ2-3; 7 bases map to TRBD2. Trimming took 9 bases from V and 0 from J; bases not matched to a gene: 3. The length of the CDR3 is 13 residues. Looked up from germline, CDR1 is SGHAT and CDR2 is FQNNGV.

This clonotype occurred many times. The chain links TRBV7-8 to TRBJ2-5; TRBD2 agrees at 8 bases. The CDR3 contains 15 residues. J lost 4 bases, V lost 10 bases, and 14 bases had no gene match. Germline V CDR1 and CDR2: SGHVS, FQNEAQ. In nucleotides, the CDR3 is TGTGCCATGACGGCGGGAGGTGGGTTTGGAGAGACCCAGTACTTC. Its protein is CAMTAGGGFGETQYF. The full variable domain, in which reference TRBV7-8 and TRBJ2-5 provide the parts outside the CDR3, is GAGVSQSPRYKVAKRGQDVALRCDPISGHVSLFWYQQALGQGPEFLTYFQNEAQLDKSGLPSDRFFAERPEGSVSTLKIQRTQQEDSAVYLCAMTAGGGFGETQYFGPGTRLLVL.

This clonotype occurred many times. This sequence joins TRBV28 and TRBJ1-3; a possible D gene is TRBD1 (6 bases). Germline values: CDR1 MDHEN, CDR2 SYDVKM. This CDR3 contains 15 residues. Deletions cut 3 bases from V and 0 bases from J, with 9 bases between. The CDR3 loop is CASSFRGTSGNTIYF. CDR3 DNA sequence: TGTGCCAGCAGTTTCAGGGGCACCTCTGGAAACACCATATATTTT.

The genes are TRBV20-1 and TRBJ2-2; D remains unclear. The CDR3 covers 14 residues. V lost 6 bases and J lost 2, with 13 bases in between. Germline V gives CDR1 DFQATT, CDR2 SNEGSKA (reference sequence). The CDR3: CSAGDSRNTGELFF. The CDR3 region has the DNA TGCAGTGCAGGAGATTCTAGAAACACCGGGGAGCTGTTTTTT.

Remarks on this clonotype: This may stem from a read error, because a much larger clone lies one nucleotide away. The chain recombines TRBV5-6 with TRBJ2-2, with D perhaps being TRBD1 or TRBD2 (5 bases each). The CDR3 sequence is 16 residues long. Trimming took off 3 bases at V and 1 base at J, with 13 bases between the two ends. Germline assignment: CDR1 SGHDT and CDR2 YYEEEE. The CDR3 nucleotides are TGTGCCAGCAGCTCCCAGGGACGGGGGAACACCGGGGAGCTGTTTTTT. The encoded protein is CASSSQGRGNTGELFF.

This clonotype was seen ten or more times. The rearrangement uses TRBV28 and TRBJ2-7; tentatively, D is TRBD1 or TRBD2 (5 bases each). The CDR3 length is 13 residues. Trimming took 6 bases from V and 3 from J, leaving 12 bases between them. The germline V gene encodes CDR1 MDHEN and CDR2 SYDVKM. The CDR3 sequence is CASRQGDDYEQYF. CDR3 coding DNA: TGTGCCAGCAGGCAGGGAGATGACTACGAGCAGTACTTC.

The gene calls are TRBV4-1 and TRBJ2-3, with D possibly TRBD1 on 6 matching bases. The germline gives CDR1 MGHRA, CDR2 YSYEKL. CDR3 length: 15 amino acids. V was shortened by 3 bases and J by 1 base, with 11 bases between the two germline ends. The CDR3 DNA reads as TGCGCCAGCAGCCAGCTACGACAGGGCACAGATACGCAGTATTTT. This encodes CASSQLRQGTDTQYF.

The chain joins TRBV2 to TRBJ2-1; 11 nucleotides match TRBD2. Unmatched junction bases numbered 4, after V lost 10 bases and J lost 2 bases. From germline, CDR1 is SNHLY and CDR2 FYNNEI. The CDR3 sequence is 14 residues long. In DNA, the CDR3 is TGTGCCAAAGGGACTAGCGGAGCCTACAATGAGCAGTTCTTC. Amino acid sequence: CAKGTSGAYNEQFF. The whole variable domain, filled in from reference TRBV2 and TRBJ2-1, reads EPEVTQTPSHQVTQMGQEVILRCVPISNHLYFYWYRQILGQKVEFLVSFYNNEISEKSEIFDDQFSVERPDGSNFTLKIRSTKLEDSAMYFCAKGTSGAYNEQFFGPGTRLTVL.

Ten or more counts support this clonotype. V usage is TRBV28 and J usage is TRBJ2-7; tentative D call: TRBD2 (5 bases). The germline CDR1 and CDR2 sequences are MDHEN and SYDVKM. CDR3 length equals 15 residues. V was trimmed by 6 bases and J by 1 base, leaving 16 bases between them. CDR3 protein: CASRLGLDSSYEQYF. CDR3 DNA sequence: TGTGCCAGCAGACTAGGCCTAGATTCTTCCTACGAGCAGTACTTC.

On this clonotype itself: This may be a read error: a much more frequent sequence differs by one nucleotide. The chain joins TRBV20-1 to TRBJ2-1; TRBD2 aligns across 9 bases. The CDR3 is 16 amino acids. In germline, CDR1 is DFQATT, CDR2 SNEGSKA (reference sequence). In nucleotides, the CDR3 is TGCAGTGCTGTCCCGACTAGCGGACCCTCCTACAATGAGCAGTCCTTC. Its translation: CSAVPTSGPSYNEQSF.

The chain is built from TRBV19 and TRBJ2-7; 7 bases line up with TRBD2. CDR1 and CDR2 from the germline V gene are LNHDA and SQIVND (reference sequence). V was clipped by 7 bases and J by 0 bases; unmatched bases: 9. This CDR3 has 15 amino acids. CDR3 sequence: CASTPGGGSSYEQYF. The CDR3 DNA sequence: TGTGCCAGTACTCCCGGGGGAGGGAGCTCCTACGAGCAGTACTTC.